This T cell receptor beta chain was sequenced for a study of cytomegalovirus exposure and HLA in healthy donors. V lost 3 bases and J lost 3; bases outside the gene matches: 6. Germline V lookup: CDR1 SNHLY, CDR2 FYNNEI. The length of the CDR3 is 15 residues. Use of 60 Vbeta and 13 Jbeta primers characterized the PCR. The repertoire was sequenced with immunoSEQ multiplex PCR; TCRdb's copy has only in-frame clones and lacks some. This repertoire shows more than 80,000 clones, under 80% found once; its top ten account for roughly 3.4%. Whole-study findings and limits: Productive status was seen about 87% or about 30% of the time for most TCR beta V segments in an earlier analysis. The majority of TCR sequences were rare, yet some public TCRs appeared in many donors. A later analysis found that most CMV-associated TCR beta chains appeared HLA-restricted. Further analysis, carried out later, found HLA-associated TCR beta chains more clonally expanded than equally common other chains.

A word on this clone: Antigen unknown.

Sequenced sample: PBMCs. This chain connects TRBV2 to TRBJ2-3; 7 nucleotides line up with TRBD2. The receptor was isolated from a man aged 60 to 69 in good health and CMV-seronegative. The CDR3 nucleotides read TGTGCCAGCAGTGACGATTTGGGGGGGACAGATACGCAGTATTTT. Translated, it gives CASSDDLGGTDTQYF.